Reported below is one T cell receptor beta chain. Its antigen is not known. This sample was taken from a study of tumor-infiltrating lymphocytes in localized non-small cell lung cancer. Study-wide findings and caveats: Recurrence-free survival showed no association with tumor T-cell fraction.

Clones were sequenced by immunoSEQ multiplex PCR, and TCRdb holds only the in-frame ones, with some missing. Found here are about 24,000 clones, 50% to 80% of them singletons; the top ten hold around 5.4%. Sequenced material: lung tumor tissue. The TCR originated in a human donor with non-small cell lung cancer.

CDR3 nucleotides: TGTGCCAGCAGCGTAGGAGCGGGAGAGACCCAGTACTTC. This translates into CASSVGAGETQYF. This rearrangement joins TRBV9 to TRBJ2-5; a possible D gene is TRBD2 (6 bases). CDR3 length: 13 residues. CDR1 is SGDLS and CDR2 is YYNGEE in the germline V gene. V dropped 0 bases and J dropped 4 bases, with 7 bases sitting between them.